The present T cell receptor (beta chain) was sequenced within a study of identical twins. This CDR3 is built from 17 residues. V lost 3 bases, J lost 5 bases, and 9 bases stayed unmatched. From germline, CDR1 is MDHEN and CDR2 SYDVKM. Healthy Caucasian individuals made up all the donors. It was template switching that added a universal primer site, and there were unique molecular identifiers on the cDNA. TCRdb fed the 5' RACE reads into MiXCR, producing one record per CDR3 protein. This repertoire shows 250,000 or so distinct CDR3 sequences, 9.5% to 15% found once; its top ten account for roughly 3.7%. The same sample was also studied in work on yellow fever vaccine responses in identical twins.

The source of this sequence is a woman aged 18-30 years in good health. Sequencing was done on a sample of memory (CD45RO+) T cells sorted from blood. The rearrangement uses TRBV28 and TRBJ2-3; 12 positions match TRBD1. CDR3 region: CASSFLGQGASGDTQYF. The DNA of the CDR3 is TGTGCCAGCAGTTTTTTGGGACAGGGGGCTTCAGGAGATACGCAGTATTTT.